This TCR beta chain was documented in a study of blood T cells in healthy people across ages. The germline gives CDR1 MGHDK, CDR2 SYGVNS. V was pared by 1 base and J by 10 bases, with 11 bases between. The CDR3 sequence is 13 residues long. Donors ranged from roughly 6 to 100 years old and were healthy Caucasians in Russia. Primed by a sample-barcoded 5' primer and a J-beta primer mix, a second PCR proceeded for about 7 to 11 cycles. TCRdb re-called the 5' RACE reads through MiXCR, storing one row per CDR3 protein. The sample records 720,000 or so distinct CDR3 sequences, around 43% being singletons. Source material: blood. The rearrangement joins TRBV25-1 to TRBJ2-1; D gene ambiguous. This receptor was obtained from a man older than 75 in good health. The CDR3 here is CASSESVKREQFF. The CDR3 nucleotides are TGTGCCAGCAGTGAATCCGTTAAGAGAGAGCAGTTCTTC.